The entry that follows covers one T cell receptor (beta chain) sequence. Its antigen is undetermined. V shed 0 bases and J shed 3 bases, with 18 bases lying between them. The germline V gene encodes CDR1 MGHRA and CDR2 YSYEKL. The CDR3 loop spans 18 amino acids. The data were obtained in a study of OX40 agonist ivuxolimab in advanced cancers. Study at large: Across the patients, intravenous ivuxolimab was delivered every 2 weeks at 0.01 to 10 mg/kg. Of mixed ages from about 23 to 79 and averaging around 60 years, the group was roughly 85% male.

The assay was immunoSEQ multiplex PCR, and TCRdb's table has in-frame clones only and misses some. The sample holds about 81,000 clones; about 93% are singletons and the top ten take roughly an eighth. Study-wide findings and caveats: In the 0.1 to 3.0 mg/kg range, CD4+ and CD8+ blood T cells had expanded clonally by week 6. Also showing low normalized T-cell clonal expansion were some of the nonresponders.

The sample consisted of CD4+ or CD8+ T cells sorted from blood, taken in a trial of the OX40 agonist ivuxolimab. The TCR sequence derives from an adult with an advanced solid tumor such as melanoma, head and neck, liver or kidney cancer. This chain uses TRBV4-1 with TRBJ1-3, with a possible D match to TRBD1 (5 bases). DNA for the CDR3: TGCGCCAGCAGCCAAGAGGCAGGGCCCCCTTCAGTTGGAAACACCATATATTTT. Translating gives CASSQEAGPPSVGNTIYF.